This entry lists 4 T cell receptor beta chains sequenced from one sample in a study of neurological immune-mediated disorders. TCRdb ran MiXCR on the 5' RACE reads and lists one entry per CDR3 protein. The sample has about 48,000 distinct CDR3 sequences, 10% to 15% seen once; the top ten hold 9%. Time point in this sample: longitudinal time-point 3. The specimen sequenced was PBMCs. The source is a male donor with HTLV-1-associated myelopathy (HAM/TSP).

This clonotype has at least ten counts. This rearrangement joins TRBV12-5 to TRBJ1-1; 11 bases are a match to TRBD1. Germline V gives CDR1 LGHNT, CDR2 FRNRAP. The length of the CDR3 is 15 residues. V gave up 5 bases and J gave up 4 bases; unmatched junction bases: 6. The CDR3 nucleotides read TGTGCTAGTGGTCCCCCTGGGACAGGGGGCACTGAAGCTTTCTTT. Translation: CASGPPGTGGTEAFF.

This clonotype has a count of ten or more. The rearrangement uses TRBV5-1 and TRBJ2-5; 8 nucleotides align to TRBD1. This CDR3 spans 15 amino acids. The germline V gene encodes CDR1 SGHRS and CDR2 YFSETQ. The trim removed 0 bases at V and 4 bases at J, leaving 5 bases unmatched. CDR3 in DNA: TGCGCCAGCAGCTTGGCCCCAGGGGGCAGAGAGACCCAGTACTTC. Translated, it gives CASSLAPGGRETQYF. The complete variable domain, with remaining parts taken from reference TRBV5-1 and TRBJ2-5, reads KAGVTQTPRYLIKTRGQQVTLSCSPISGHRSVSWYQQTPGQGLQFLFEYFSETQRNKGNFPGRFSGRQFSNSRSEMNVSTLELGDSALYLCASSLAPGGRETQYFGPGTRLLVL.

Many counts were recorded for this clonotype. The V call is TRBV4-3, the J call TRBJ2-7; D is unclear. The CDR3 is 14 residues long. Germline loops: CDR1 LGHNA, CDR2 YSLEER. Trimming took off 4 bases at V and 0 bases at J, with 10 bases between the two ends. The CDR3 DNA sequence: TGCGCCAGCAGCCTCAACTCTTACTCCTACGAGCAGTACTTC. Translation gives CASSLNSYSYEQYF.

This clonotype was detected many times. The chain is built from TRBV2 and TRBJ1-2, with D possibly matching TRBD1 (5 bases). The CDR3 is 16 amino acids. The germline V gene encodes CDR1 SNHLY and CDR2 FYNNEI. V dropped 7 bases and J dropped 7 bases, with 25 bases sitting between them. CDR3 residues: CASTSTRDSSIGGYTF. CDR3 in DNA: TGTGCCAGCACCTCGACTCGAGACAGCTCCATTGGTGGCTACACCTTC.